This T cell receptor beta chain appears in the sequencing data of a study of CD8 T cells in ankylosing spondylitis. This clonotype was recorded at least ten times. The antigen is not known. Study-level points and caveats: CD8+ cells made up the disease-linked clones, which were relatively rare in peripheral blood. The clones that were linked to disease were reported to be significantly enriched in matched synovial fluid samples from ankylosing spondylitis patients. Blood of patients with ankylosing spondylitis appeared to be characterized by a TCR beta motif of eight highly homologous variants. Earlier studies detected some motif variants in reactive arthritis synovial fluid and blood.

The CDR3 contains 13 residues. Trimming removed 5 bases at V and 7 bases at J, with 12 bases between. Looked up from germline, CDR1 is MDHEN and CDR2 is SYDVKM. Quantitative 5'-RACE with molecular barcodes generated TCR beta libraries. TCRdb recomputed calls from the 5' RACE reads with MiXCR, one row per CDR3 protein. Of around 140,000 distinct CDR3 sequences detected, about 15% appear once; the ten largest clones hold about 33%. The gene calls are TRBV28 and TRBJ2-1; D is ambiguous. The receptor's source is a male donor with ankylosing spondylitis. Material for sequencing was blood, either unsorted or a sorted T cell fraction (not recorded which). The CDR3 DNA reads TGTGCCAGCAGTGGGGTGGGGTGGAATGAGCAGTTCTTC. It encodes CASSGVGWNEQFF.